These 8 T cell receptor beta chains originate from one sample sequenced in a study of blood T cell repertoires in COVID-19 (dated by TCRdb to 2018 to 2020). Library preparation used the immunoSEQ multiplex PCR assay. Entries here come from immuneACCESS through TCRdb and include only in-frame sequences with V and J called. Some clones fail to appear in such tables; in the studies checked, an unresolved V gene covers under half of the shortfall, and the cause of the remainder is unknown. For this sample there are roughly 130,000 clones; roughly nine tenths appear just once. The top ten hold about 4% of the sample. The sample comprised peripheral blood. The receptor set was obtained from a man between 50 and 59 years old with active COVID-19.

This clone was detected once. This chain connects TRBV10-1 to TRBJ1-6, with D hard to call. V was cut by 0 bases and J by 0 bases, with 15 bases left in between. Germline values: CDR1 WNHNN, CDR2 SYGVQD (reference sequence). This CDR3 has 19 residues. The CDR3 DNA sequence: TGCGCCAGCAGTGAGTCGAGTGAGGGTACGTACTCCTATAATTCACCCCTCCACTTT. Translation gives CASSESSEGTYSYNSPLHF.

This chain uses TRBV5-1 with TRBJ2-7; the match to TRBD1 covers 7 bases. From germline, CDR1 is SGHRS and CDR2 YFSETQ. The CDR3 contains 15 residues. V lost 4 bases to trimming and J lost 4 bases; unmatched junction nucleotides: 11. The CDR3 coding sequence is TGCGCCAGCAGCCCCGAATCGACAGGGTTATACGAGCAGTACTTC. Protein sequence: CASSPESTGLYEQYF.

The chain recombines TRBV7-8 with TRBJ2-7, with 7 nucleotides matching TRBD2. V lost 5 bases to trimming and J lost 6 bases; unmatched junction nucleotides: 13. Germline assignment: CDR1 SGHVS and CDR2 FQNEAQ. The CDR3 runs 15 residues. This CDR3 is CASSPRSSGLSEQYV. Here the CDR3 DNA reads TGTGCCAGCAGCCCAAGGTCTAGCGGCTTGTCCGAGCAGTACGTC.

J is TRBJ1-2 and V is TRBV5-1, with 10 nucleotides matching TRBD1. CDR1 SGHRS and CDR2 YFSETQ come from the germline V gene. This CDR3 is 13 amino acids long. The J segment lost 6 bases and the V segment lost 4 bases, leaving 3 bases of the junction unmatched. DNA for the CDR3: TGCGCCAGCAGCCAAGGACAGGGGGATGGCTACACCTTC. As protein: CASSQGQGDGYTF.

The chain carries TRBV10-3 and TRBJ2-1; TRBD2 matches at 7 bases. The trim removed 4 bases at V and 0 bases at J, leaving 0 bases unmatched. Germline V gene sequence: CDR1 ENHRY, CDR2 SYGVKD. The CDR3 length is 14 residues. The CDR3 sequence: CAISGLASYNEQFF. The CDR3, as DNA: TGTGCCATCAGTGGACTAGCCTCCTACAATGAGCAGTTCTTC.

V usage is TRBV20-1 and J usage is TRBJ2-1, with D maybe TRBD2 (6 bases). Germline V CDR1 and CDR2: DFQATT, SNEGSKA (reference sequence). Between the trimmed V and J ends, which lost 3 bases and 11 bases, there was a span of 8 bases. The CDR3 is 10 residues long. The CDR3 region has the DNA TGCAGTGCTAGGGGACTGCAGCAGTTCTTC. Translation: CSARGLQQFF.

The rearrangement uses TRBV18 and TRBJ2-7; 10 bases are a match to TRBD2. Germline V gene sequence: CDR1 KGHSH, CDR2 LQKENI. The CDR3 spans 17 residues. V was clipped by 2 bases and J by 2 bases; unmatched bases: 9. The CDR3 loop is CASSPIGVAGGAYEQYF. DNA for the CDR3: TGTGCCAGCTCACCAATTGGGGTAGCGGGGGGCGCCTACGAGCAGTACTTC.

This clone occurred once. The chain employs TRBV6-1 and TRBJ2-7; weak D call: TRBD1 (6 bases). V was shortened by 1 base and J by 2 bases, with 24 bases between the two germline ends. Per the germline V gene, CDR1 is MNHNS and CDR2 is SASEGT. There are 19 residues in the CDR3. The CDR3, as DNA: TGTGCCAGCAGTGAAGTTGGGGGCTATGGGGTTAGCTTACCCTACGAGCAGTACGTC. Its protein product is CASSEVGGYGVSLPYEQYV.